These T cell receptor beta chains were read from a single sample in a study of OX40 agonist ivuxolimab in advanced cancers. Assay used: immunoSEQ multiplex PCR; TCRdb lists only in-frame clones, some missing. In the table there are over 35,000 clones, roughly 87% of which are singletons. This sample comprised CD4+ or CD8+ T cells sorted from blood, obtained in a trial of the OX40 agonist ivuxolimab. These receptors were collected from an adult with an advanced solid tumor such as melanoma, head and neck, liver or kidney cancer. Both conserved end residues are part of each CDR3. Fields, in order: D gene, V gene, clone size, J gene, CDR3 DNA, CDR3 protein. A D gene is named only where the DNA matches it firmly. Not all rows give a size; the values are once, few, many and, for expanded clones, a class.

>.|TRBV4-1|.|TRBJ2-3
TGCGCCAGCAGCCAAGGGGGTGGAGATACGCAGTATTTT
CASSQGGGDTQYF
>.|TRBV4-1|.|TRBJ2-1
TGCGCCAGCAGCCTGCAAGAGGTCCCGGCCTACAATGAGCAGTTCTTC
CASSLQEVPAYNEQFF
>TRBD1|TRBV27|.|TRBJ2-3
TGTGCCAGCAGTTGGACAGGGTTGAGGACAGATACGCAGTATTTT
CASSWTGLRTDTQYF
>TRBD1|TRBV29-1|.|TRBJ1-1
TGCAGCGAACTGACAGGGACCCACCTGAACACTGAAGCTTTCTTT
CSELTGTHLNTEAFF
>TRBD1|TRBV9|.|TRBJ2-6
TGTGCCAGCAGAAAGACAGGGGGCTCTGGGGCCAACGTCCTGACTTTC
CASRKTGGSGANVLTF
>TRBD2|TRBV11-3|.|TRBJ2-1
TGTGCCAGCAGCTTAGGTCCTAGCGGGGGGTACAATGAGCAGTTCTTC
CASSLGPSGGYNEQFF
>.|TRBV11-2|many|TRBJ1-1
TGTGCCAGCAGCTTAGGCCTAGTATTCGCTGAAGCTTTCTTT
CASSLGLVFAEAFF
>TRBD2|TRBV15|.|TRBJ2-7
TGTGCCACCAGCAGGAGCGGGGAAACGTCCTACGAGCAGTACTTC
CATSRSGETSYEQYF
>.|TRBV4-3|.|TRBJ1-2
TGCGCCAGCAGCCAGTCCGAGGGGACGGGCTATGGCTACACCTTC
CASSQSEGTGYGYTF
>TRBD1|TRBV6-1|once|TRBJ1-3
TGTGCCAGCACAACAGGGGCTTACTCTGGAAACACCATATATTTT
CASTTGAYSGNTIYF
>.|TRBV19|.|TRBJ1-1
TGTGCCAGTAGCCACTTATCACAGGAGGAGAACACTGAAGCTTTCTTT
CASSHLSQEENTEAFF
>.|TRBV30|once|TRBJ2-7
TGTGCCTGGAGTATTGACGGGGGCTACGAGCAGTACTTC
CAWSIDGGYEQYF
>.|TRBV14|.|TRBJ1-2
TGTGCCAGCAGCCAAGAGCCCGGGATCAACTATGGCTACACCTTC
CASSQEPGINYGYTF
>.|TRBV7-2|few|TRBJ1-2
TGTGCCAGCAGCTTTTATGGGGCCTACTATGGCTACACCTTC
CASSFYGAYYGYTF
>.|TRBV2|.|TRBJ1-1
TGTGCCAGCACTAACTGGGGGGACATGGGGGCTTTCTTT
CASTNWGDMGAFF
>.|TRBV5-6|.|TRBJ2-3
TGTGCCAGCAGCTTGGACCGTAGGCCCGCCACAGATACGCAGTATTTT
CASSLDRRPATDTQYF
>.|TRBV2|.|TRBJ2-3
TGTGCCAGCAGCGATCGTGCCGGAGAAGATACGCAGTATTTT
CASSDRAGEDTQYF
>TRBD1|TRBV11-3|.|TRBJ2-2
TGTGCCAGCAGCTTAGGGCTCCTGGACAGGGGGAACACCGGGGAGCTGTTTTTT
CASSLGLLDRGNTGELFF
>.|TRBV21-1|.|TRBJ2-2
TGTGCCAGCAGCAAAGATGAGGGACAGGGGGTTGCCGGGGAGCTGTTTTTT
CASSKDEGQGVAGELFF
>.|TRBV7-8|.|TRBJ1-4
TGTGCCAGCAGCCCCCGCGGGGGGTGGGAAAAACTGTTTTTT
CASSPRGGWEKLFF
>.|TRBV5-4|.|TRBJ2-7
TGTGCCGTTAGGGGGCAGGGGGGCAACCCCTCCTACGAGCAGTACTTC
CAVRGQGGNPSYEQYF
>TRBD1|TRBV5-4|.|TRBJ2-3
TGTGCCAGCAGCTGGGGGACAGAGTCCACAGATACGCAGTATTTT
CASSWGTESTDTQYF
>.|TRBV30|.|TRBJ2-1
TGTGCCTGGAGTTTTGGAAAAGGGGGGGGTGAGCAGTTCTTC
CAWSFGKGGGEQFF
>.|TRBV7-6|.|TRBJ1-4
TGTGCCAGCAGCTTAGAAGGGAGCGCTGAAAAACTGTTTTTT
CASSLEGSAEKLFF
>.|TRBV21-1|.|TRBJ2-6
TGTGCCAGCAGCAAAGGAGATAGGGACAGGGACTCTGGGGCCAACGTCCTGACTTTC
CASSKGDRDRDSGANVLTF
>.|TRBV10-3|.|TRBJ1-1
TGTGCCATCAGTGGGGGTACTGAAGCTTTCTTT
CAISGGTEAFF
>.|TRBV19|.|TRBJ2-1
TGTGCCAGTAGTGCTAGACGCTCCTACAATGAGCAGTTCTTC
CASSARRSYNEQFF
>.|TRBV7-2|.|TRBJ2-3
TGTGCCAGCAGCGAAGCCGTCTCAGATACGCAGTATTTT
CASSEAVSDTQYF
>TRBD2|TRBV5-4|.|TRBJ2-1
TGTGCCAGCAGGCCCGGGACTAGCGGGGGGGGTAATGAGCAGTTCTTC
CASRPGTSGGGNEQFF
>.|TRBV7-6|.|TRBJ2-2
TGTGCCAGCAGCTTAGAGGGGACAACCGGGGAGCTGTTTTTT
CASSLEGTTGELFF
>.|TRBV5-1|.|TRBJ2-3
TGCGCCAGCAGAGAAGCACCGGGACAAACGAGCACAGATACGCAGTATTTT
CASREAPGQTSTDTQYF
>TRBD2|TRBV2|.|TRBJ2-1
TGTGCCAGTGGGCGGGGGGCGACCTACAATGAGCAGTTCTTC
CASGRGATYNEQFF
>.|TRBV19|.|TRBJ1-1
TGTGCCAGTAGTACGGGACGGTGGAACACTGAAGCTTTCTTT
CASSTGRWNTEAFF
>.|TRBV27|.|TRBJ2-7
TGTGCCAGCAGTTCCGGCCCTATCGGAGCGATATACTTC
CASSSGPIGAIYF
>.|TRBV7-9|.|TRBJ1-4
TGTGCCAGCAGCTCGCTACAGGGAGCTAATGAAAAACTGTTTTTT
CASSSLQGANEKLFF
>TRBD1|TRBV5-6|.|TRBJ1-5
TGTGCCAGCAGCTTGTGGGACAGGGGGTTTGGCAATCAGCCCCAGCATTTT
CASSLWDRGFGNQPQHF
>TRBD1|TRBV7-6|.|TRBJ1-2
TGTGCCAGCAGCCCATGGGACAGGGGGCCGGGAGGCTACACCTTC
CASSPWDRGPGGYTF
>TRBD2|TRBV6-1|once|TRBJ2-1
TGTGCCAGCAGCGAACTAGCGGGGGCCCACTACAATGAGCAGTTCTTC
CASSELAGAHYNEQFF
>TRBD2|TRBV13|.|TRBJ2-7
TGTGCCAGCAGCTTACTCAGCGGGGGGGCCTACGAGCAGTACTTC
CASSLLSGGAYEQYF
>TRBD1|TRBV7-3|.|TRBJ2-7
TGTGCCAGCAGCCTGACAGGGGTGGAGCAGTACTTC
CASSLTGVEQYF
>.|TRBV6-6|once|TRBJ2-3
TGTGCCAGCAGTTACGGACCGAGCACAGATACGCAGTATTTT
CASSYGPSTDTQYF
>TRBD2|TRBV10-3|.|TRBJ2-7
TGTGCCATCAGTGGGGGGACTAGCGAAATCTACGAGCAGTACTTC
CAISGGTSEIYEQYF
>.|TRBV19|few|TRBJ1-5
TGTGCCAGTAGTATGTTTATGGGAAGTCAGCCCCAGCATTTT
CASSMFMGSQPQHF
>.|TRBV27|few|TRBJ1-1
TGTGCCAGCAGTCTTGAACCCCGGGGGAACACTGAAGCTTTCTTT
CASSLEPRGNTEAFF
>TRBD1|TRBV11-2|.|TRBJ1-2
TGTGCCAGCAGCGTAGGACAGGGGAACCACTATGGCTACACCTTC
CASSVGQGNHYGYTF
>.|TRBV2|few|TRBJ1-1
TGTGCCAGCAGTGGAACTGAAGCTTTCTTT
CASSGTEAFF
>TRBD2|TRBV28|.|TRBJ2-5
TGTGCCAGCAGTCCCCCTCTTTTGACTAGCGGTGAGACCCAGTACTTC
CASSPPLLTSGETQYF
>.|TRBV21-1|few|TRBJ2-7
TGTGCCAGCATCCGGACAGGGGAGGGACCCGTCTACGAGCAGTACTTC
CASIRTGEGPVYEQYF
>.|TRBV28|.|TRBJ2-2
TGTGCCAGCAGTTGGGAGGGGGAGGTCACCGGGGAGCTGTTTTTT
CASSWEGEVTGELFF
>TRBD1|TRBV4-2|.|TRBJ2-1
TGTGCCAGCAGCCAAGATGGACAGGGCCACAATGAGCAGTTCTTC
CASSQDGQGHNEQFF
>TRBD1|TRBV29-1|.|TRBJ1-1
TGCAGCGTTGTAGAGTGGGACAGCATGAACACTGAAGCTTTCTTT
CSVVEWDSMNTEAFF
>.|TRBV5-5|.|TRBJ2-3
TGTGCCAGCAGCTTCGAGGAGGCCACCACGACAGATACGCAGTATTTT
CASSFEEATTTDTQYF